The 32 T cell receptor beta chains in this list originate from one sample, sequenced in a study of blood T cell repertoires in COVID-19. Data came from immunoSEQ multiplex PCR; TCRdb stores just in-frame clones and leaves some out. The repertoire holds a few hundred thousand clones, with around 89% as singletons. The sample comprised peripheral blood. Receptor source: a woman aged 35 to 49 with acute or convalescent COVID-19.

J is TRBJ1-1 and V is TRBV6-5; TRBD1 agrees at 7 bases. With V trimmed by 5 bases and J by 6 bases, 3 bases remained unmatched. Per the germline V gene, CDR1 is MNHEY and CDR2 is SVGAGI. CDR3 size: 12 residues. CDR3: CASSRTGAEAFF. The CDR3 nucleotides are TGTGCCAGCAGTCGTACAGGGGCTGAAGCTTTCTTT.

The DNA of the CDR3 is TGCGCCAGCAGCCTAGGACAGGGGGCCGGAGTTGGCTACACCTTC. Amino acids: CASSLGQGAGVGYTF. The chain joins TRBV5-1 to TRBJ1-2, with TRBD1 identical over 11 bases. Looked up from germline, CDR1 is SGHRS and CDR2 is YFSETQ. This CDR3 region has 15 residues. V dropped 4 bases and J dropped 7; count of bases not matched to a gene: 9.

This clone came up a few times. V usage is TRBV7-9 and J usage is TRBJ1-3, with a weak D call TRBD1 (6 bases). Looked up from germline, CDR1 is SEHNR and CDR2 is FQNEAQ (reference sequence). CDR3 length equals 17 residues. V was clipped by 6 bases and J by 0 bases, with 18 bases between them. CDR3 sequence: CASRSKGDDGSGNTIYF. The CDR3 DNA is TGTGCCAGCAGATCAAAGGGGGACGACGGCTCTGGAAACACCATATATTTT.

The CDR3 sequence is CASRPGGGGELFF. CDR3 DNA: TGTGCCAGCAGGCCAGGGGGCGGCGGGGAGCTGTTTTTT. The gene calls are TRBV11-2 and TRBJ2-2; 8 bases are shared with TRBD1. V dropped 6 bases and J dropped 7; count of bases not matched to a gene: 4. This CDR3 spans 13 amino acids. Germline-derived CDR1 and CDR2 are SGHAT and FQNNGV. Using reference TRBV11-2 and TRBJ2-2 for the parts outside the CDR3, the full variable domain is EAGVAQSPRYKIIEKRQSVAFWCNPISGHATLYWYQQILGQGPKLLIQFQNNGVVDDSQLPKDRFSAERLKGVDSTLKIQPAKLEDSAVYLCASRPGGGGELFFGEGSRLTVL.

The V gene is TRBV5-1, the J gene TRBJ1-5; 8 bases align to TRBD1. CDR3 length: 13 amino acids. The V gene's germline CDR1 is SGHRS and CDR2 YFSETQ. Trimming cost V 4 bases and J 7 bases; bases outside gene matches: 4. For the CDR3, the DNA is TGCGCCAGCAGCGCCGCAGGGGGCCAGCCCCAGCATTTT. This codes for CASSAAGGQPQHF.

This sequence joins TRBV30 and TRBJ1-1; D remains ambiguous. This CDR3 region has 15 residues. Deletions cut 3 bases from V and 2 bases from J, with 16 bases between. Per the germline V gene, CDR1 is GTSNPN and CDR2 is SVGIG (reference sequence). This chain's CDR3 is CAWRVGRLPNTEAFF. The CDR3 region has the DNA TGTGCCTGGAGGGTGGGGAGGCTGCCTAACACTGAAGCTTTCTTT. Supplemented by reference TRBV30 and TRBJ1-1, the full variable domain reads SQTIHQWPATLVQPVGSPLSLECTVEGTSNPNLYWYRQAAGRGLQLLFYSVGIGQISSEVPQNLSASRPQDRQFILSSKKLLLSDSGFYLCAWRVGRLPNTEAFFGQGTRLTVV.

The V gene is TRBV7-9, the J gene TRBJ1-2, with TRBD1 identical over 7 bases. J gave up 3 bases and V 1 base, and 2 bases lay outside the gene matches. CDR1 and CDR2 from the germline V gene are SEHNR and FQNEAQ (reference sequence). This CDR3 region has 14 residues. In DNA form, the CDR3 reads TGTGCCAGCAGCTTAGTCGACAGGGACTATGGCTACACCTTC. Encoded protein: CASSLVDRDYGYTF.

This clone was counted between two and nine times. The gene calls are TRBV6-4 and TRBJ1-6; 9 nucleotides align to TRBD1. The CDR3 totals 16 residues. V shed 6 bases and J 10 bases; nucleotides not matched to a gene: 13. Per the germline V gene, CDR1 is MRHNA and CDR2 is SNTAGT. CDR3 sequence (DNA): TGTGCCAGCAGAGATACCGGGACAGGGTCGGGGTCACCCCTCCACTTT. This encodes CASRDTGTGSGSPLHF.

The gene calls are TRBV12-5 and TRBJ1-1; D is possibly TRBD1 (5 bases). Trimming pared 0 bases from V and 1 base from J, leaving 9 bases between. From germline, CDR1 is LGHNT and CDR2 FRNRAP. The CDR3 runs to 15 residues. The CDR3 protein is CASGLVGRENTEAFF. CDR3 nucleotide sequence: TGTGCTAGTGGTTTGGTAGGCAGGGAGAACACTGAAGCTTTCTTT.

This clone was counted many times. This chain links TRBV4-2 with TRBJ2-3, with TRBD2 matching over 12 bases. CDR3 size: 17 residues. Germline trimming cut 1 base from V and 4 bases from J; bases unmatched to any gene: 6. The germline V gene has CDR1 LGHNA and CDR2 YNFKEQ. CDR3 in amino acids: CASSQGTSGNGADTQYF. Here the CDR3 DNA reads TGTGCCAGCAGCCAAGGGACTAGCGGGAATGGGGCAGATACGCAGTATTTT.

The chain couples TRBV7-2 to TRBJ2-1; 8 bases match TRBD2. The CDR3 runs 15 residues. Germline-derived CDR1 and CDR2 are SGHTA and FQGNSA. Unmatched junction bases numbered 10, after V lost 6 bases and J lost 6 bases. The CDR3 region has the DNA TGTGCCAGCAGTCTTAGCGGGACACCTGTCAATGAGCAGTTCTTC. Translation: CASSLSGTPVNEQFF.

The rearrangement links TRBV19 to TRBJ1-4, with 7 nucleotides matching TRBD1. This CDR3 spans 17 amino acids. V dropped 5 bases and J dropped 8; count of bases not matched to a gene: 17. CDR1 is LNHDA, CDR2 SQIVND, per germline (reference sequence). CDR3 residues: CASSARRGQPRVEKLFF. The DNA for the CDR3 is TGTGCCAGTAGTGCCCGTAGGGGACAGCCTAGGGTGGAAAAACTGTTTTTT. The full variable domain, in which reference TRBV19 and TRBJ1-4 provide the parts outside the CDR3, is DGGITQSPKYLFRKEGQNVTLSCEQNLNHDAMYWYRQDPGQGLRLIYYSQIVNDFQKGDIAEGYSVSREKKESFPLTVTSAQKNPTAFYLCASSARRGQPRVEKLFFGSGTQLSVL.

This rearrangement joins TRBV6-1 to TRBJ1-2; 7 bases map to TRBD1. The germline gives CDR1 MNHNS, CDR2 SASEGT. V dropped 0 bases and J dropped 0; count of bases not matched to a gene: 7. The CDR3 contains 17 residues. CDR3 sequence: CASSEALGRGSNYGYTF. CDR3 DNA: TGTGCCAGCAGTGAAGCTCTTGGCAGGGGGTCTAACTATGGCTACACCTTC.

The V gene is TRBV7-3, the J gene TRBJ1-5; TRBD1 might be the D (6 bases). The CDR3 is made up of 13 amino acids. Between the trimmed V and J ends, which lost 5 bases and 5 bases, there was a span of 10 bases. Germline-derived CDR1 and CDR2 are SGHTA and FQGTGA. The CDR3 is CASSRQEDQPQHF. The CDR3 DNA follows: TGTGCCAGCAGCCGACAGGAAGATCAGCCCCAGCATTTT.

The rearrangement links TRBV5-4 to TRBJ1-2; D perhaps matches TRBD1 (6 bases). The CDR3 extends over 14 amino acids. V lost 1 base to trimming and J lost 2 bases, with 9 bases between them. The germline V gene encodes CDR1 SGHNT and CDR2 YYREEE (reference sequence). CDR3 coding DNA: TGTGCCAGCAGCTTGTCACAGGGAAACTATGGCTACACCTTC. Protein product: CASSLSQGNYGYTF.

The chain carries TRBV2 and TRBJ2-1; 8 bases match TRBD2. The CDR3 sequence is 18 residues long. Germline V gives CDR1 SNHLY, CDR2 FYNNEI. V shed 4 bases and J 8 bases; nucleotides not matched to a gene: 19. The chain's CDR3 is CASSGERRGALSQDEQFF. In DNA, the CDR3 is TGTGCCAGCAGTGGCGAGCGGCGGGGGGCTTTGTCGCAAGATGAGCAGTTCTTC.

The gene calls are TRBV9 and TRBJ2-3, with D perhaps matching TRBD2 (7 bases). V was shortened by 0 bases and J by 5 bases, with 13 bases between the two germline ends. Germline loops: CDR1 SGDLS, CDR2 YYNGEE. The CDR3 consists of 15 residues. CDR3 in DNA: TGTGCCAGCAGCGTAGGGGGGGGGCCATTAGATACGCAGTATTTT. Residues: CASSVGGGPLDTQYF.

The gene calls are TRBV30 and TRBJ2-3; D perhaps matches TRBD2 (6 bases). The V end was cut by 2 bases, the J end by 10 bases, with 16 bases between. The germline gives CDR1 GTSNPN, CDR2 SVGIG (reference sequence). The CDR3 contains 13 residues. The CDR3 loop is CAWSLASAPAQYF. The CDR3 coding sequence is TGTGCCTGGAGTCTGGCTAGCGCTCCGGCGCAGTATTTT.

This sequence joins TRBV2 and TRBJ1-2; possible D gene TRBD1, 5 bases. Germline CDR1 SNHLY, CDR2 FYNNEI. V gave up 1 base and J gave up 0 bases, with 12 bases separating them. CDR3 size: 16 residues. The CDR3 is CASSEGSVRANYGYTF. The CDR3 DNA follows: TGTGCCAGCAGTGAAGGTAGTGTCAGGGCTAACTATGGCTACACCTTC.

V usage is TRBV28 and J usage is TRBJ1-2; D may be TRBD1 (5 bases). The CDR3 consists of 14 residues. Between the trimmed V and J ends, which lost 3 bases and 4 bases, there was a span of 12 bases. Germline values: CDR1 MDHEN, CDR2 SYDVKM. The DNA of the CDR3 is TGTGCCAGCAGTTTCCACAGGCCTACCTATGGCTACACCTTC. It codes for CASSFHRPTYGYTF.

The chain employs TRBV7-6 and TRBJ2-3; 7 nucleotides match TRBD1. Germline V gives CDR1 SGHVS, CDR2 FNYEAQ. This CDR3 contains 16 residues. The ends lost 5 bases at V and 2 bases at J; junction bases unmatched: 10. The CDR3 loop is CASSQRTGQLTDTQYF. The CDR3 DNA reads TGTGCCAGCAGCCAAAGAACGGGACAGCTCACAGATACGCAGTATTTT.

J is TRBJ1-1 and V is TRBV5-5, with TRBD1 matching over 11 bases. Germline V gene lookup returns CDR1 SGHKS and CDR2 YYEKEE (reference sequence). CDR3 length: 18 amino acids. V lost 4 bases, J lost 1 base, and 12 bases stayed unmatched. CDR3 in DNA: TGTGCCAGCAGCCTGAGGGGACAGGGGGATATAGGGAACACTGAAGCTTTCTTT. Its translation is CASSLRGQGDIGNTEAFF.

The CDR3 sequence: CASSPLGRGHGYTF. For the CDR3, the DNA is TGCGCCAGCAGCCCCCTGGGCAGGGGGCATGGCTACACCTTC. The J gene is TRBJ1-2, the V gene TRBV4-1; TRBD1 matches at 8 bases. CDR1 is MGHRA and CDR2 is YSYEKL in the germline V gene. J was trimmed by 6 bases and V by 4 bases; bases with no gene match: 7. The CDR3 is 14 residues long.

V and J are TRBV2 and TRBJ1-2, with a possible D match to TRBD1 (6 bases). The CDR3 covers 13 residues. With 10 bases removed from V and 3 bases from J, the gap between germline ends came to 15 bases. Germline values: CDR1 SNHLY, CDR2 FYNNEI. This CDR3 reads CATVGTTYYGYTF. DNA of the CDR3: TGTGCCACCGTCGGGACAACCTACTATGGCTACACCTTC.

V gene TRBV11-2 combines with J gene TRBJ1-2; unclear D gene. Germline V CDR1 and CDR2: SGHAT, FQNNGV. The germline V and J ends were trimmed by 7 bases and 8 bases, with 11 bases remaining between them. The CDR3 has 11 amino acids. DNA for the CDR3: TGTGCCAGCACCTCGAGGAGGGGCTACACCTTC. As protein: CASTSRRGYTF.

The chain combines TRBV6-5 with TRBJ2-2, with D perhaps matching TRBD1 (7 bases). The CDR3 is made up of 15 amino acids. Deletions cut 6 bases from V and 2 bases from J, with 13 bases between. From germline, CDR1 is MNHEY and CDR2 SVGAGI. The CDR3 sequence: CASRRGDSNTGELFF. CDR3 in DNA: TGTGCCAGCAGGAGGGGGGACAGCAACACCGGGGAGCTGTTTTTT.

This rearrangement joins TRBV19 to TRBJ1-1, with D hard to call. CDR1 and CDR2 from the germline V gene are LNHDA and SQIVND (reference sequence). The CDR3 is made up of 13 amino acids. V was cut by 4 bases and J by 1 base, with 7 bases left in between. The CDR3 reads CASSKWQNTEAFF. CDR3 coding DNA: TGTGCCAGTAGTAAGTGGCAGAACACTGAAGCTTTCTTT.

The V call is TRBV6-4, the J call TRBJ1-2, with TRBD1 identical over 8 bases. J was trimmed by 4 bases and V by 2 bases; bases with no gene match: 9. Germline values: CDR1 MRHNA, CDR2 SNTAGT. The length of the CDR3 is 16 residues. In nucleotides, the CDR3 is TGTGCCAGCAGTGACCGGACAGGGAAGGTTATCTATGGCTACACCTTC. It yields the protein CASSDRTGKVIYGYTF.

This chain joins TRBV18 and TRBJ1-1, with D possibly matching TRBD1 (5 bases). V lost 4 bases to trimming and J lost 1 base, with 16 bases between them. The CDR3 extends over 16 amino acids. CDR1 is KGHSH, CDR2 LQKENI, per germline. CDR3 in DNA: TGTGCCAGCTCACAACAGCCGGGGGAATCGAACACTGAAGCTTTCTTT. It translates to CASSQQPGESNTEAFF.

This clone was seen once. The V and J genes are TRBV2 and TRBJ1-5; TRBD1 might be the D (6 bases). V was pared by 6 bases and J by 4 bases, with 13 bases between. The CDR3 runs 14 residues. Germline values: CDR1 SNHLY, CDR2 FYNNEI. The CDR3 here is CASRSVQGNQPQHF. As DNA, the CDR3 is TGTGCCAGCAGGAGTGTACAGGGAAATCAGCCCCAGCATTTT. The variable domain in full, with the rest retrieved from reference TRBV2 and TRBJ1-5, is EPEVTQTPSHQVTQMGQEVILRCVPISNHLYFYWYRQILGQKVEFLVSFYNNEISEKSEIFDDQFSVERPDGSNFTLKIRSTKLEDSAMYFCASRSVQGNQPQHFGDGTRLSIL.

This clone was observed a single time. The chain recombines TRBV5-3 with TRBJ1-2, with D perhaps TRBD1 (6 bases). TRBV5-3 is an ORF for which the function is uncertain. The V and J ends lost 6 bases and 4 bases respectively, with 22 bases between them. This CDR3 region has 16 residues. CDR3 nucleotide sequence: TGTGCCAGAACCTGTGATGCGGGGGGGCGCAGCTATGGCTACACCTTC. The encoded protein is CARTCDAGGRSYGYTF.

The genes are TRBV6-5 and TRBJ1-5; the D is unclear. Germline-derived CDR1 and CDR2 are MNHEY and SVGAGI. V dropped 2 bases and J dropped 2 bases, with 13 bases sitting between them. The CDR3 spans 16 residues. DNA of the CDR3: TGTGCCAGCAGTTACGGCGGGCCCCTGCGCAATCAGCCCCAGCATTTT. Translation: CASSYGGPLRNQPQHF.